The 32 T cell receptor beta chains given below trace back to one sample, sequenced in a study of response to subunit inactivated influenza vaccine. Each CDR3 protein gets one entry after TCRdb re-called the RT-PCR reads with MiXCR. The sample includes fewer than 700,000 distinct CDR3 sequences, 10% to 15% of them seen just once. The input for sequencing was PBMCs from blood, taken about 40 days after vaccination. These receptors originate from a man aged 50-59 years who received an inactivated influenza vaccine.

In its sample, this clonotype was seen a few times. This chain connects TRBV12-3 or TRBV12-4 to TRBJ2-7, with 8 bases identical to TRBD2. The CDR3 runs 15 residues. V gave up 6 bases and J gave up 5 bases; unmatched junction bases: 12. DNA of the CDR3: TGTGCCAGCAGCCCCGGGAGGGCGCCGACCAACGAGCAGTACTTC. Its translation: CASSPGRAPTNEQYF.

This clonotype has a count of ten or more. The chain carries TRBV12-3 or TRBV12-4 and TRBJ1-6; D may be TRBD1 (6 bases). Deletions cut 6 bases from V and 10 bases from J, with 13 bases between. This CDR3 region has 13 residues. CDR3 protein: CASRSTGISPLHF. DNA for the CDR3: TGTGCCAGCAGGTCAACAGGGATCTCACCCCTCCACTTT.

This clonotype was seen at least ten times. Relative to the germline gene, one junction end is altered; a read error may explain this. This chain uses TRBV7-7 with TRBJ2-5; a weak D match, TRBD1 (6 bases). Germline V gives CDR1 SSHAT, CDR2 FNYEAQ (reference sequence). CDR3 length equals 13 residues. CDR3 nucleotide sequence: TGTGCTAGCAGCATGGACAGACAAGAGACCCAGTACTTC. As protein: CASSMDRQETQYF.

This clonotype was picked up many times. V is TRBV10-3 and J is TRBJ2-2, with D perhaps matching TRBD1 (6 bases). Germline lookup yields CDR1 ENHRY and CDR2 SYGVKD. CDR3 length equals 16 residues. Trimming removed 5 bases at V and 1 base at J, with 14 bases between. CDR3 nucleotide sequence: TGTGCCATCAGTCCAGGGGTACAGCAGAACACCGGGGAGCTGTTTTTT. Protein sequence: CAISPGVQQNTGELFF.

Many counts were recorded for this clonotype. This chain links TRBV20-1 with TRBJ1-1; D is unclear. Germline V gene data show CDR1 as DFQATT and CDR2 as SNEGSKA (reference sequence). CDR3 length: 14 residues. Between the trimmed V and J ends, which lost 3 bases and 1 base, there was a span of 12 bases. DNA for the CDR3: TGCAGTGCTAGGAAGAGGCGGGAGAACACTGAAGCTTTCTTT. This gives the protein CSARKRRENTEAFF.

This clonotype occurred a few times. The rearrangement uses TRBV15 and TRBJ2-1, with 10 bases lining up with TRBD2. V shed 6 bases, J shed 0 bases, and the junction held 2 bases outside the gene matches. CDR1 is LNHNV and CDR2 is YYDKDF in the germline V gene (reference sequence). This CDR3 region has 15 residues. This chain's CDR3 is CATRERGGSYNEQFF. CDR3 nucleotides: TGTGCCACCAGAGAGCGGGGGGGCTCCTACAATGAGCAGTTCTTC.

This clonotype was recorded a few times. The CDR3 sequence: CASSQEGTVSYNEQFF. For the CDR3, the DNA is TGCGCCAGCAGCCAAGAGGGGACGGTCTCCTACAATGAGCAGTTCTTC. The rearrangement uses TRBV4-3 and TRBJ2-1; D assignment may be TRBD1 or TRBD2 (5 bases each). Germline CDR1 reads LGHNA; CDR2 reads YSLEER. The CDR3 is 16 residues long. The V end lost 0 bases, the J end lost 0 bases, and 9 bases lay between the germline ends.

This clonotype was observed a few times. The chain combines TRBV27 with TRBJ1-3, with TRBD1 as a possible D gene (5 bases). The V gene's germline CDR1 is MNHEY and CDR2 SMNVEV (reference sequence). The ends were cut back, 4 bases at V and 8 bases at J, with 12 bases in the middle. The CDR3 length is 13 residues. CDR3 region: CASSSDSSHTIYF. The CDR3 bases are TGTGCCAGCAGTTCCGACAGCTCGCACACCATATATTTT.

This clonotype was counted between two and nine times. V gene TRBV7-2 combines with J gene TRBJ1-2; 8 bases fit TRBD1. With V trimmed by 5 bases and J by 7 bases, 3 bases remained unmatched. The CDR3 has 12 residues. Germline V lookup: CDR1 SGHTA, CDR2 FQGNSA. CDR3 sequence reads: CASSPQGGGYTF. The CDR3, as DNA: TGTGCCAGCAGCCCACAGGGGGGTGGCTACACCTTC.

This rearrangement joins TRBV3-1 to TRBJ2-4; possibly TRBD1 for D (6 bases). The CDR3 covers 17 residues. Trimming left V 3 bases short and J 3 bases short, with 18 bases between. CDR1 is LGHDT and CDR2 is YNNKEL in the germline V gene (reference sequence). The CDR3 is CASSHARQAEGKNIQYF. The CDR3 DNA reads as TGTGCCAGCAGCCACGCTAGACAGGCGGAAGGCAAAAACATTCAGTACTTC.

This clonotype has a count of ten or more. The chain combines TRBV12-3 or TRBV12-4 with TRBJ2-3, with D perhaps given as TRBD1 or TRBD2 (5 bases each). This CDR3 is built from 15 residues. Trimming removed 7 bases from V and 2 bases from J, with 16 bases in between. CDR3: CASTERRGYTDTQYF. CDR3 bases: TGTGCCAGCACCGAGAGACGGGGCTACACAGATACGCAGTATTTT.

The chain joins TRBV6-6 to TRBJ2-1, with D perhaps matching TRBD1 or TRBD2 (5 bases each). The CDR3 consists of 12 residues. The germline V and J ends were trimmed by 6 bases and 13 bases, with 16 bases remaining between them. Germline V gene data show CDR1 as MNHNY and CDR2 as SVGAGI (reference sequence). The CDR3 loop reads CASSRDGITQFF. The DNA for the CDR3 is TGTGCCAGCAGCCGGGACGGCATAACACAGTTCTTC.

This clonotype was observed a handful of times. The CDR3 here is CASSAHTGTGYQETQYF. The CDR3 bases are TGTGCCAGCAGCGCGCACACCGGGACAGGGTATCAAGAGACCCAGTACTTC. The gene calls are TRBV9 and TRBJ2-5; 9 positions agree with TRBD1. Trimming at V came to 3 bases and at J to 2 bases, leaving 11 bases not matched to a gene. Germline V gene lookup returns CDR1 SGDLS and CDR2 YYNGEE. The CDR3 length is 17 residues.

The CDR3: CSVAPGLISDEQFF. Here the CDR3 DNA reads TGCAGCGTCGCGCCGGGACTAATTAGTGATGAGCAGTTCTTC. This chain connects TRBV29-1 to TRBJ2-1; 7 positions match TRBD2. The J segment lost 8 bases and the V segment lost 6 bases, leaving 13 bases of the junction unmatched. The CDR3 consists of 14 residues. CDR1 is SQVTM and CDR2 is ANQGSEA in the germline V gene.

This clonotype was counted a few times. CDR3 amino acids: CASSLVDSGPGPGELFF. The CDR3 bases are TGTGCCAGCAGCTTGGTTGACTCAGGCCCAGGACCCGGGGAGCTGTTTTTT. The chain carries TRBV5-6 and TRBJ2-2; no clear D. Deletions cut 0 bases from V and 6 bases from J, with 18 bases between. The CDR3 covers 17 residues. The V gene's germline CDR1 is SGHDT and CDR2 YYEEEE. Based on the CDR3 plus reference TRBV5-6 and TRBJ2-2, the full variable domain is DAGVTQSPTHLIKTRGQQVTLRCSPKSGHDTVSWYQQALGQGPQFIFQYYEEEERQRGNFPDRFSGHQFPNYSSELNVNALLLGDSALYLCASSLVDSGPGPGELFFGEGSRLTVL.

This clonotype was picked up a small number of times. For the CDR3, the DNA is TGTGCCACCAGCAGAGATCCCGCCAGGGCAACTTCACCCCTCCACTTT. It translates to CATSRDPARATSPLHF. The V call is TRBV15, the J call TRBJ1-6, with a possible D match to TRBD1 (5 bases). The CDR3 has 16 amino acids. The V gene lost 0 bases and the J gene lost 9 bases, with 15 bases spanning the gap. CDR1 is LNHNV and CDR2 is YYDKDF in the germline V gene (reference sequence).

CDR3 region: CASGGQGAKAETQYF. The CDR3 DNA is TGCGCCAGCGGTGGACAGGGGGCTAAGGCGGAGACCCAGTACTTC. The V gene is TRBV10-2, the J gene TRBJ2-5; 11 nucleotides match TRBD1. V lost 8 bases to trimming and J lost 5 bases; unmatched junction nucleotides: 10. Germline assignment: CDR1 WSHSY and CDR2 SAAADI. The CDR3 is 15 amino acids.

The chain is built from TRBV19 and TRBJ2-5; D call uncertain. There are 15 residues in the CDR3. Trimming cost V 1 base and J 0 bases, with 9 bases left between them. Germline loops: CDR1 LNHDA, CDR2 SQIVND (reference sequence). CDR3 amino acids: CASSIGSVYQETQYF. The CDR3 region has the DNA TGTGCCAGTAGTATAGGGTCGGTGTACCAAGAGACCCAGTACTTC.

The gene calls are TRBV7-2 and TRBJ2-1; 11 bases match TRBD2. CDR1 and CDR2 (germline): SGHTA, FQGNSA. The CDR3 consists of 18 residues. After removal of 0 bases from V and 0 bases from J, the junction contained 4 bases not matched to a gene. CDR3 sequence: CASSLAGTSGSSYNEQFF. CDR3 nucleotides: TGTGCCAGCAGCTTAGCTGGGACTAGCGGAAGCTCCTACAATGAGCAGTTCTTC.

This CDR3 is CAISETRDTQYF. The CDR3 DNA is TGTGCCATCAGTGAGACTAGAGATACGCAGTATTTT. This chain joins TRBV10-3 and TRBJ2-3; D might be TRBD2 (5 bases). Germline lookup yields CDR1 ENHRY and CDR2 SYGVKD. The germline V and J ends were trimmed by 2 bases and 5 bases, with 5 bases remaining between them. This CDR3 region has 12 residues.

The chain carries TRBV20-1 and TRBJ2-1; TRBD2 agrees at 8 bases. The CDR3 is 15 amino acids. CDR1 is DFQATT and CDR2 is SNEGSKA in the germline V gene (reference sequence). V was clipped by 3 bases and J by 11 bases; unmatched bases: 15. The CDR3 is CSASPPSGPSNQQFF. The DNA for the CDR3 is TGCAGTGCTAGCCCACCTAGCGGGCCCTCAAATCAGCAGTTCTTC.

J is TRBJ2-1 and V is TRBV6-1, with TRBD2 identical over 7 bases. The CDR3 is made up of 16 amino acids. Germline loops: CDR1 MNHNS, CDR2 SASEGT. The V segment lost 8 bases and the J segment 0 bases; nucleotides outside the gene matches: 10. The CDR3 spells CASFMTGGSSYNEQFF. CDR3 coding DNA: TGTGCCAGCTTTATGACGGGGGGAAGCTCCTACAATGAGCAGTTCTTC.

This clonotype was counted a few times. The rearrangement uses TRBV29-1 and TRBJ2-3; 8 bases map to TRBD2. This CDR3 is built from 15 residues. V gave up 4 bases and J gave up 1 base; unmatched junction bases: 7. The germline CDR1 and CDR2 sequences are SQVTM and ANQGSEA. CDR3: CSVVPREEGTDTQYF. CDR3 DNA: TGCAGCGTTGTTCCGCGGGAGGAAGGCACAGATACGCAGTATTTT.

This clonotype was observed many times. This sequence joins TRBV4-1 and TRBJ2-1; no clear D. The CDR3 totals 13 residues. With 0 bases removed from V and 4 bases from J, the gap between germline ends came to 4 bases. CDR1 is MGHRA and CDR2 is YSYEKL in the germline V gene. CDR3 DNA sequence: TGCGCCAGCAGCCAAGATGGATACAATGAGCAGTTCTTC. This translates into CASSQDGYNEQFF.

This clonotype showed up many times. The genes are TRBV7-2 and TRBJ1-6, with D tentatively TRBD1 (6 bases). CDR3 length equals 15 residues. Trimming pared 1 base from V and 9 bases from J, leaving 13 bases between. Germline V lookup: CDR1 SGHTA, CDR2 FQGNSA. Written as DNA, the CDR3 is TGTGCCAGCAGCTTAGGACAGGTGGTAGGTTCACCCCTCCACTTT. Amino acid sequence: CASSLGQVVGSPLHF.

Only a few counts were recorded for this clonotype. This sequence joins TRBV27 and TRBJ1-6, with a possible D match to TRBD1 (5 bases). V lost 3 bases to trimming and J lost 5 bases, with 14 bases between them. From germline, CDR1 is MNHEY and CDR2 SMNVEV (reference sequence). The CDR3 is 16 residues long. In nucleotides, the CDR3 is TGTGCCAGCAGTTTCCGCCTTCGGGGGGATAATTCACCCCTCCACTTT. It yields the protein CASSFRLRGDNSPLHF.

At least ten counts were recorded for this clonotype. The V and J genes are TRBV11-1 and TRBJ2-1, with unresolved D. V lost 2 bases to trimming and J lost 9 bases, with 11 bases between them. The germline V gene has CDR1 SGHAT and CDR2 FQDESV (reference sequence). CDR3 size: 13 residues. The DNA of the CDR3 is TGTGCCAGCAGCTTAAAAGGGCCGGGTGAGCAGTTCTTC. Its protein product is CASSLKGPGEQFF.

The rearrangement joins TRBV10-3 to TRBJ2-3; 12 bases are a match to TRBD1. J gave up 5 bases and V 6 bases, and 6 bases lay outside the gene matches. This CDR3 contains 15 residues. The germline V gene has CDR1 ENHRY and CDR2 SYGVKD. In DNA form, the CDR3 reads TGTGCCATCAGGCCGGGACAGGGGGCGGGAGATACGCAGTATTTT. This translates into CAIRPGQGAGDTQYF.

This clonotype was observed a handful of times. The rearrangement links TRBV20-1 to TRBJ1-2, with D possibly TRBD1 on 6 matching bases. Trimming removed 2 bases from V and 5 bases from J, with 21 bases in between. The CDR3 sequence is 16 residues long. Germline loops: CDR1 DFQATT, CDR2 SNEGSKA (reference sequence). Here the CDR3 DNA reads TGCAGTGCTAGAAGGTCAGGGACATTCATGGGATATGGCTACACCTTC. It yields the protein CSARRSGTFMGYGYTF.

This rearrangement joins TRBV11-2 to TRBJ2-6, with 7 bases fitting TRBD1. The germline CDR1 and CDR2 sequences are SGHAT and FQNNGV. The CDR3 has 15 residues. Trimming cost V 4 bases and J 4 bases; bases outside gene matches: 4. The CDR3 nucleotides read TGTGCCAGCAGCTCCACAGGGGCCGGGGCCAACGTCCTGACTTTC. Translated, it gives CASSSTGAGANVLTF.

This chain connects TRBV6-1 to TRBJ2-3, with no clear D. Germline CDR1 and CDR2: MNHNS and SASEGT. The ends were cut back, 8 bases at V and 0 bases at J, with 15 bases in the middle. The CDR3 extends over 15 amino acids. Here the CDR3 DNA reads TGTGCCAGCGCCCCGCGCCATACTAGCACAGATACGCAGTATTTT. Translated, it gives CASAPRHTSTDTQYF.

This clonotype was detected a few times. The V call is TRBV27, the J call TRBJ1-2; D uncertain. CDR1 and CDR2 (germline): MNHEY, SMNVEV (reference sequence). V was cut by 1 base and J by 7 bases, with 19 bases left in between. This CDR3 spans 16 amino acids. CDR3 bases: TGTGCCAGCAGTTTATTCGCAGAAAGCCCGGGAGCTGGCTACACCTTC. It yields the protein CASSLFAESPGAGYTF.